Below are 11 T cell receptor beta chains sequenced from a single sample in a study of blood T cell repertoires in COVID-19. Libraries were prepared by immunoSEQ multiplex PCR; TCRdb keeps only in-frame clonotypes and omits some of them. The top ten hold approximately 5.1% of the sample, which has some 210,000 clones, approximately 85% seen once. Sequenced input: peripheral blood. These receptors all stem from a woman in her 70s with active or convalescent COVID-19.

This rearrangement joins TRBV27 to TRBJ1-1, with 9 positions matching TRBD1. The CDR3 spans 15 residues. The V gene's germline CDR1 is MNHEY and CDR2 SMNVEV (reference sequence). V gave up 4 bases and J gave up 3 bases; unmatched junction bases: 6. CDR3 loop: CASSSNRGRDTEAFF. The CDR3, as DNA: TGTGCCAGCAGTTCTAACAGGGGGCGGGACACTGAAGCTTTCTTT.

The chain recombines TRBV5-1 with TRBJ2-1, with 9 bases aligning to TRBD2. The CDR3 consists of 15 residues. Germline loops: CDR1 SGHRS, CDR2 YFSETQ. The V segment lost 5 bases and the J segment 7 bases; nucleotides outside the gene matches: 10. In nucleotides, the CDR3 is TGCGCCAGCAGTGTCAATAGCGGGAGTAAAAATGAGCAGTTCTTC. As protein: CASSVNSGSKNEQFF.

The chain is built from TRBV2 and TRBJ1-6, with 7 positions matching TRBD1. CDR3 length: 18 residues. Germline V gene sequence: CDR1 SNHLY, CDR2 FYNNEI. With 6 bases clipped from V and 0 bases from J, the junction kept 11 bases outside the gene matches. The CDR3 protein is CASRPIQGLSSYNSPLHF. In DNA, the CDR3 is TGTGCCAGCAGACCAATACAGGGGCTAAGCTCCTATAATTCACCCCTCCACTTT.

This chain uses TRBV7-2 with TRBJ2-7; 11 bases line up with TRBD2. V shed 1 base and J 4 bases; nucleotides not matched to a gene: 3. The CDR3 runs to 15 residues. Germline-derived CDR1 and CDR2 are SGHTA and FQGNSA. DNA of the CDR3: TGTGCCAGCAGCTTAGTTTCTAGCGGGAGGTACGAGCAGTACTTC. Translation gives CASSLVSSGRYEQYF. Complete variable domain (other parts from reference TRBV7-2 and TRBJ2-7): GAGVSQSPSNKVTEKGKDVELRCDPISGHTALYWYRQSLGQGLEFLIYFQGNSAPDKSGLPSDRFSAERTGGSVSTLTIQRTQQEDSAVYLCASSLVSSGRYEQYFGPGTRLTVT.

The chain joins TRBV2 to TRBJ1-1, with D perhaps matching TRBD1 (5 bases). CDR1 is SNHLY, CDR2 FYNNEI, per germline. This CDR3 has 15 residues. Trimming removed 6 bases at V and 5 bases at J, with 19 bases between. The CDR3 sequence: CASRGSGGTGTEAFF. CDR3 DNA sequence: TGTGCCAGCAGGGGCTCGGGGGGTACGGGGACTGAAGCTTTCTTT.

The genes are TRBV13 and TRBJ2-3, with a possible D match to TRBD2 (6 bases). Trimming pared 7 bases from V and 9 bases from J, leaving 17 bases between. Germline values: CDR1 PRHDT, CDR2 FYEKMQ (reference sequence). The CDR3 extends over 13 amino acids. CDR3 bases: TGTGCCAGCAAGGTTCATGGGGCGGGGACGCAGTATTTT. Translating gives CASKVHGAGTQYF.

In its sample, this clone was seen a few times. The rearrangement links TRBV3-1 (or the pseudogene TRBV3-2) to TRBJ1-3; TRBD1 matches at 8 bases. V lost 4 bases to trimming and J lost 4 bases; unmatched junction nucleotides: 9. The CDR3 length is 16 residues. The germline V gene has CDR1 LGHDT and CDR2 YNNKEL (reference sequence). The CDR3 loop is CASSPSEDRAGNTIYF. CDR3 bases: TGTGCCAGCAGCCCGTCAGAGGACAGGGCCGGAAACACCATATATTTT.

This CDR3 is CATSRDRGNSPLHF. In nucleotides, the CDR3 is TGTGCCACCAGCAGAGATCGGGGGAATTCACCCCTCCACTTT. The chain joins TRBV15 to TRBJ1-6, with D tentatively TRBD1 (5 bases). CDR1 and CDR2 (germline): LNHNV, YYDKDF (reference sequence). V was cut by 0 bases and J by 7 bases, with 7 bases left in between. The CDR3 totals 14 residues.

The chain links TRBV9 to TRBJ2-3, with 7 bases lining up with TRBD1. The CDR3 loop spans 15 amino acids. Germline CDR1 and CDR2: SGDLS and YYNGEE. The V and J ends lost 0 bases and 2 bases, in that order; junction bases with no gene match: 3. DNA of the CDR3: TGTGCCAGCAGCGTAGGGGGACAGTACACAGATACGCAGTATTTT. Translated: CASSVGGQYTDTQYF.

The chain uses TRBV6-2 or TRBV6-3 and TRBJ2-7, with D perhaps assigned TRBD1 or TRBD2 (5 bases each). CDR3 length equals 13 residues. Trimming cost V 6 bases and J 4 bases, with 13 bases left between them. Germline CDR1 reads MNHEY; CDR2 reads SVGEGT. This CDR3 is CASSRGPAYEQYF. The CDR3 DNA reads as TGTGCCAGCAGCCGGGGCCCCGCGTACGAGCAGTACTTC.

The rearrangement joins TRBV5-1 to TRBJ1-4; D unclear. CDR3 length: 15 amino acids. The V and J ends lost 7 bases and 1 base respectively, with 14 bases between them. The germline CDR1 and CDR2 sequences are SGHRS and YFSETQ. CDR3 DNA sequence: TGCGCCAGCGAGAGGAAGAATGAAACTAATGAAAAACTGTTTTTT. Its translation is CASERKNETNEKLFF.